One and the same sample provided the 12 T cell receptor beta chains below, sequenced in a study of blood T cell repertoires in COVID-19. Data came from immunoSEQ multiplex PCR; TCRdb stores just in-frame clones and leaves some out. The table lists some 290,000 clones, roughly 90% of them singletons, with about 10% in the top ten. The specimen sequenced was peripheral blood. The receptors stem from a woman in her 30s with COVID-19, enrolled during active disease.

The chain joins TRBV18 to TRBJ2-5; no firm D call. Germline loops: CDR1 KGHSH, CDR2 LQKENI. V lost 5 bases and J 3 bases, leaving 4 bases between the germline ends. CDR3 length: 11 residues. CDR3 loop: CASSEKETQYF. CDR3 DNA: TGTGCCAGCTCAGAGAAAGAGACCCAGTACTTC.

The CDR3 DNA reads TGTGCCAGTAGACCAAACAGGGATCGGGCCGGGGAGCTGTTTTTT. It specifies CASRPNRDRAGELFF. The J gene is TRBJ2-2, the V gene TRBV19; D may be TRBD1 (6 bases). The CDR3 has 15 amino acids. Germline lookup yields CDR1 LNHDA and CDR2 SQIVND (reference sequence). Deletions cut 6 bases from V and 6 bases from J, with 17 bases between.

This chain joins TRBV19 and TRBJ1-1; 7 bases match TRBD1. The germline gives CDR1 LNHDA, CDR2 SQIVND (reference sequence). There are 14 residues in the CDR3. Losses at the gene ends were 5 bases for V and 1 base for J; bases not matched to a gene: 4. The CDR3 region has the DNA TGTGCCAGTAGTTGGGGACAGACGAACACTGAAGCTTTCTTT. Translating gives CASSWGQTNTEAFF.

This chain links TRBV7-3 with TRBJ2-2; 12 positions match TRBD2. V lost 5 bases to trimming and J lost 6 bases; unmatched junction nucleotides: 4. The CDR3 consists of 15 residues. CDR1 is SGHTA, CDR2 FQGTGA, per germline. CDR3 protein: CASSPRLAGAGELFF. The DNA for the CDR3 is TGTGCCAGCAGCCCGCGACTAGCGGGAGCCGGGGAGCTGTTTTTT.

This chain links TRBV23-1 with TRBJ2-1, with TRBD2 identical over 14 bases. TRBV23-1 qualifies as an ORF whose function is uncertain. After removal of 1 base from V and 1 base from J, the junction contained 15 bases not matched to a gene. The CDR3 totals 22 residues. In DNA form, the CDR3 reads TGCGCCAGCAGTCAATGGACCCTCTTGACTAGCGGGAGGGCTCCTTCCTACAATGAGCAGTTCTTC. It codes for CASSQWTLLTSGRAPSYNEQFF.

The chain carries TRBV10-3 and TRBJ2-5; D unclear. Trimming removed 0 bases from V and 8 bases from J, with 13 bases in between. The CDR3 sequence is 14 residues long. Germline values: CDR1 ENHRY, CDR2 SYGVKD. This chain's CDR3 is CAISESNEEGTQYF. DNA for the CDR3: TGTGCCATCAGTGAGTCGAATGAGGAAGGTACCCAGTACTTC.

The CDR3 protein is CASSPLPGGRDTDTQYF. The CDR3 nucleotides read TGTGCCAGCAGTCCCCTCCCCGGCGGGAGAGACACAGATACGCAGTATTTT. J is TRBJ2-3 and V is TRBV28; 7 nucleotides match TRBD2. The CDR3 totals 17 residues. Trimming at V came to 5 bases and at J to 2 bases, leaving 13 bases not matched to a gene. Germline V gene lookup returns CDR1 MDHEN and CDR2 SYDVKM.

The chain uses TRBV6-6 and TRBJ1-4; the D gene is possibly TRBD1 (5 bases). The CDR3 consists of 14 residues. Trimming cost V 6 bases and J 5 bases, with 13 bases left between them. The V gene's germline CDR1 is MNHNY and CDR2 SVGAGI (reference sequence). CDR3 nucleotides: TGTGCCAGCAGAGGCCTAGGGGTCAATGAAAAACTGTTTTTT. Translation: CASRGLGVNEKLFF.

The gene calls are TRBV7-8 and TRBJ2-7, with TRBD1 as a possible D gene (5 bases). V shed 5 bases and J shed 3 bases, with 23 bases lying between them. Germline CDR1 and CDR2: SGHVS and FQNEAQ. This CDR3 is 17 amino acids long. This CDR3 is CASSAQTASGFYYEQYF. The CDR3 DNA reads as TGTGCCAGCAGCGCCCAAACGGCCTCAGGGTTCTACTACGAGCAGTACTTC.

The rearrangement uses TRBV25-1 and TRBJ2-4, with D maybe TRBD1 (6 bases). Germline CDR1 reads MGHDK; CDR2 reads SYGVNS. V was cut by 7 bases and J by 0 bases, with 10 bases left in between. CDR3 length: 14 residues. The CDR3, as DNA: TGTGCCAGCAATAAGGGACAAGCCAAAAACATTCAGTACTTC. Residues: CASNKGQAKNIQYF. The entire variable domain, with the rest obtained from reference TRBV25-1 and TRBJ2-4, is as follows: EADIYQTPRYLVIGTGKKITLECSQTMGHDKMYWYQQDPGMELHLIHYSYGVNSTEKGDLSSESTVSRIRTEHFPLTLESARPSHTSQYLCASNKGQAKNIQYFGAGTRLSVL.

The chain recombines TRBV7-3 with TRBJ2-1; 7 positions agree with TRBD2. The junction had 8 bases not matched to a gene; V was cut back by 2 bases and J by 7 bases. Germline CDR1 reads SGHTA; CDR2 reads FQGTGA. The CDR3 has 15 residues. CDR3 in amino acids: CASSLPGGGGNEQFF. The CDR3 bases are TGTGCCAGCAGCTTACCAGGTGGGGGAGGGAATGAGCAGTTCTTC.

The chain carries TRBV19 and TRBJ2-1; the match to TRBD2 covers 8 bases. The CDR3 has 15 residues. From germline, CDR1 is LNHDA and CDR2 SQIVND (reference sequence). V shed 5 bases, J shed 8 bases, and the junction held 11 bases outside the gene matches. CDR3 DNA sequence: TGTGCCAGTAGTCCCTCGGGACTAGTCACCCATGAGCAGTTCTTC. It yields the protein CASSPSGLVTHEQFF.